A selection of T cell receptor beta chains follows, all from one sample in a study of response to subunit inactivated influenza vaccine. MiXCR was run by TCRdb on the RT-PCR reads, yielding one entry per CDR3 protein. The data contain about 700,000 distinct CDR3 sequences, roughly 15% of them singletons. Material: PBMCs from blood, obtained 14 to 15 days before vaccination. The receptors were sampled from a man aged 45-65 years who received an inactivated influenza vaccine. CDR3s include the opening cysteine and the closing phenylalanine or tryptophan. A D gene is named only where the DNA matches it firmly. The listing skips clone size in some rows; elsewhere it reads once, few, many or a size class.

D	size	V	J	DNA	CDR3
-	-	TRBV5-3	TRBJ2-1	TGTGCCAGAAGCTCTCCCGGGAGTAAATTGTACAATGAGCAGTTCTTC	CARSSPGSKLYNEQFF
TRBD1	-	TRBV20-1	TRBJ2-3	TGCAGTGCCCATCGTGACAGGGGCACAGATACGCAGTATTTT	CSAHRDRGTDTQYF
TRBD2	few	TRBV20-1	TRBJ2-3	TGCAGTGCTAGAGTTTTAGCGGGGTTAGATACGCAGTATTTT	CSARVLAGLDTQYF
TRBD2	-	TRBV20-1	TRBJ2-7	TGCAGTGCTACCCTTCCGGGACTAGCGGGAGTGGGATACGAGCAGTACTTC	CSATLPGLAGVGYEQYF
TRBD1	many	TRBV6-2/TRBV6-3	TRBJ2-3	TGTGCCAGCACCACAAGGACAGGGCTTGGCACAGATACGCAGTATTTT	CASTTRTGLGTDTQYF
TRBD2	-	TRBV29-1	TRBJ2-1	TGCAGCGTTGAATGGCCTAGCGGGAGGGCAAACGAGCAGTTCTTC	CSVEWPSGRANEQFF
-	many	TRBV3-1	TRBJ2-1	TGTGCCAGCAGCCCAACAGCCCCTTACAATGAGCAGTTCTTC	CASSPTAPYNEQFF
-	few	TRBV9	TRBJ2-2	TGTGCCAGCAGCGTTTGGGGGCTCACCGGGGAGCTGTTTTTT	CASSVWGLTGELFF
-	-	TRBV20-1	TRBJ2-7	TGCAGTGCTAGTTGGGCCCGGGACTACGAGCAGTACTTC	CSASWARDYEQYF
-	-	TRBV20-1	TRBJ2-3	TGCAGTGCTAGAGGGGGGAAGTTCAAGACAGATACGCAGTATTTT	CSARGGKFKTDTQYF
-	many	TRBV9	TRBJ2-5	TGTGCCAGCAGCGTCGCCACAGGGCAGGTAGAGACCCAGTACTTC	CASSVATGQVETQYF
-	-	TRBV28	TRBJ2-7	TGTGCCAGCAGTACACAGGGCGGGGACTCCTACGAGCAGTACTTC	CASSTQGGDSYEQYF
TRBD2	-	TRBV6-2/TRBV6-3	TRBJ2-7	TGTGCCAGCAGCTTGACTAGCGGGACGTGGCAGTACTTC	CASSLTSGTWQYF
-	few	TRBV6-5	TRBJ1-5	TGTGCCAGCAGTTACTCGGCTCCATCAATGGAGCCCCAGCATTTT	CASSYSAPSMEPQHF
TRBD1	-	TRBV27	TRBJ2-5	TGTGCCAGCAGTTTAGGACAGGGTGGGTTTGAGACCCAGTACTTC	CASSLGQGGFETQYF
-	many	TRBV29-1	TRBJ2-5	TGCAGCGTTGAAATGGGGGGACCGAAGTACTTC	CSVEMGGPKYF
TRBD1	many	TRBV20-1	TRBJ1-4	TGCAGTGCTAGGGGACAGGCCAATGAAAAACTGTTTTTT	CSARGQANEKLFF
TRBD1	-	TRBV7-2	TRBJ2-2	TGTGCCAGCAGCTTACTGGGACAGGGGGGCACCGGGGAGCTGTTTTTT	CASSLLGQGGTGELFF
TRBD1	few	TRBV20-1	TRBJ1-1	TGCAGTGCTAGTAAAGCCGACAGGGGCGATGGAGCTTTCTTT	CSASKADRGDGAFF
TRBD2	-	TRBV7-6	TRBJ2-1	TGTGCCAGCAGCTTAGCGTTAGCGGGGGTCTACAATGAGCAGTTCTTC	CASSLALAGVYNEQFF
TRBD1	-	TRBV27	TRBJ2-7	TGTGCCAGCAGTTCGCGGGACAGGGGGCAATACGAGCAGTACTTC	CASSSRDRGQYEQYF
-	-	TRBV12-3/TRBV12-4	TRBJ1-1	TGTGCCAGCCGGCAGAAGCAGTGGCTGATGAACACTGAAGCTTTCTTT	CASRQKQWLMNTEAFF
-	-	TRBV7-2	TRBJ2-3	TGTACCAGCTCGTCTTCCGGGCAGGGATCCGATACGCAGTATTTT	CTSSSSGQGSDTQYF
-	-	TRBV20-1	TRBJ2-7	TGCAGTGCTTGGAAAGACGGGTTTTGGGCCGGAGAGCAGTACTTC	CSAWKDGFWAGEQYF
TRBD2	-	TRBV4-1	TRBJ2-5	TGCGCCAGCAGCCAAACCGAGGCTAGCGGGGCGGCCCAAGAGACCCAGTACTTC	CASSQTEASGAAQETQYF
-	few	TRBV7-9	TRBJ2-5	TGTGCCAGCAACTCATTGGGAACAGTCCAAGAGACCCAGTACTTC	CASNSLGTVQETQYF